These 17 T cell receptor beta chains came from one sample sequenced in a study of T cells in Graves' hyperthyroidism and ophthalmopathy (dated by TCRdb to about 2019). Library prep was done by multiplex PCR. For sequencing, an Illumina HiSeq 2000 was employed. The TCR beta CDR3 regions were amplified from RNA transcripts. The TCR CDR3 was subjected to a first round of RT-PCR using the HTBI primer set and the Qiagen OneStep RT-PCR kit. In-frame beta chains were kept once TCRdb had trimmed the public reads at Q25 with fastp and called clones with MiXCR. Under each unique CDR3 protein, matching rows form one entry showing the most common genes and DNA. The table for this sample lists approximately 480,000 distinct CDR3 sequences; 20% of them were counted only once. Clones ranked in the top ten supply around a quarter of the sample. What was sequenced was blood. The origin of the receptors is a man younger than 35 with Graves' hyperthyroidism.

This clonotype was observed at least ten times. In nucleotides, the CDR3 is TGTGCCAGCAGCTCCGGGGGGTCGGGTGACACTGAAGCTTTCTTT. It encodes CASSSGGSGDTEAFF. V usage is TRBV7-9 and J usage is TRBJ1-1; D is possibly TRBD1 (5 bases). Trimming cost V 4 bases and J 3 bases, with 15 bases left between them. This CDR3 is built from 15 residues. Germline CDR1 reads SEHNR; CDR2 reads FQNEAQ (reference sequence). Looking up the rest from reference TRBV7-9 and TRBJ1-1 gives the full variable domain: DTGVSQNPRHKITKRGQNVTFRCDPISEHNRLYWYRQTLGQGPEFLTYFQNEAQLEKSRLLSDRFSAERPKGSFSTLEIQRTEQGDSAMYLCASSSGGSGDTEAFFGQGTRLTVV.

This clonotype was observed at least ten times. The V and J genes are TRBV30 and TRBJ1-2, with D possibly TRBD1 on 5 matching bases. Trimming removed 6 bases at V and 2 bases at J, with 13 bases between. Germline CDR1 reads GTSNPN; CDR2 reads SVGIG (reference sequence). The CDR3 is 13 amino acids. CDR3 residues: CACPREGNYGYTF. In DNA, the CDR3 is TGTGCCTGCCCAAGGGAGGGGAACTATGGCTACACCTTC.

This clonotype was detected ten times or more. This rearrangement joins TRBV6-1 to TRBJ1-5, with D possibly matching TRBD1 (6 bases). The V gene lost 3 bases and the J gene lost 15 bases, with 12 bases spanning the gap. The CDR3 contains 11 residues. Looked up from germline, CDR1 is MNHNS and CDR2 is SASEGT. CDR3 coding DNA: TGTGCCAGCAGTGAGGCAGGGGTGGTGCATTTT. As protein: CASSEAGVVHF.

Ten or more counts support this clonotype. The chain employs TRBV7-8 and TRBJ2-7, with a weak D call TRBD1 (6 bases). The CDR3 length is 16 residues. CDR1 SGHVS and CDR2 FQNEAQ come from the germline V gene. V gave up 4 bases and J gave up 2 bases, with 18 bases separating them. The CDR3 nucleotides are TGTGCCAGCAGCTCCGAGAAACAGGGAGTTCCCTACGAGCAGTACTTC. This translates into CASSSEKQGVPYEQYF. Using reference TRBV7-8 and TRBJ2-7 for the parts outside the CDR3, the full variable domain is GAGVSQSPRYKVAKRGQDVALRCDPISGHVSLFWYQQALGQGPEFLTYFQNEAQLDKSGLPSDRFFAERPEGSVSTLKIQRTQQEDSAVYLCASSSEKQGVPYEQYFGPGTRLTVT.

There are a few counts of this clonotype. V gene TRBV18 combines with J gene TRBJ1-1; possibly TRBD1 for D (5 bases). Germline-derived CDR1 and CDR2 are KGHSH and LQKENI. Trimming pared 3 bases from V and 10 bases from J, leaving 21 bases between. The CDR3 loop spans 15 amino acids. For the CDR3, the DNA is TGTGCCAGCTCACCCCCCGGCCATGGGGAGGGGCGAGCTTTCTTT. It is translated as CASSPPGHGEGRAFF.

The chain recombines TRBV9 with TRBJ1-6; D is ambiguous. This CDR3 region has 14 residues. V shed 0 bases and J shed 10 bases, with 11 bases lying between them. Germline loops: CDR1 SGDLS, CDR2 YYNGEE. The CDR3 DNA reads TGTGCCAGCAGCGTAGGTGGTGGGTACTCACCCCTCCACTTT. It is translated as CASSVGGGYSPLHF.

This clonotype has at least ten counts. The V and J genes are TRBV7-9 and TRBJ1-1; D not resolved. V was shortened by 8 bases and J by 4 bases, with 17 bases between the two germline ends. The CDR3 is made up of 14 amino acids. Germline-derived CDR1 and CDR2 are SEHNR and FQNEAQ (reference sequence). The CDR3, as DNA: TGTGCCAGCCGCTCCGACGGCCTAAGCACTGAAGCTTTCTTT. Translated: CASRSDGLSTEAFF.

As to this clonotype: Compared with germline, one end of the junction differs, possibly owing to a read error. The chain couples TRBV7-8 to TRBJ2-2; D may be TRBD1 (6 bases). Germline V gives CDR1 SGHVS, CDR2 FQNEAQ. This CDR3 spans 17 amino acids. The CDR3 spells CAGSSNFDRFNTGELFF. In DNA, the CDR3 is TGTGCCGGCAGCTCAAACTTCGACAGGTTTAACACCGGGGAGCTGTTTTTT.

There are many counts of this clonotype. V gene TRBV6-5 combines with J gene TRBJ2-7, with 8 nucleotides matching TRBD2. The V gene's germline CDR1 is MNHEY and CDR2 SVGAGI. V gave up 7 bases and J gave up 5 bases; unmatched junction bases: 7. This CDR3 contains 13 residues. This CDR3 reads CASTGGGRDEQYF. CDR3 in DNA: TGTGCCAGCACCGGGGGGGGAAGGGACGAGCAGTACTTC.

This clonotype was counted many times. This rearrangement joins TRBV19 to TRBJ1-2, with 8 positions matching TRBD1. V lost 8 bases and J lost 6; bases outside the gene matches: 5. The CDR3 is made up of 12 amino acids. Germline-derived CDR1 and CDR2 are LNHDA and SQIVND (reference sequence). The CDR3 DNA sequence: TGTGCCAGTGTACAGGGGGACCATGGCTACACCTTC. Translation: CASVQGDHGYTF. Complete variable domain (other parts from reference TRBV19 and TRBJ1-2): DGGITQSPKYLFRKEGQNVTLSCEQNLNHDAMYWYRQDPGQGLRLIYYSQIVNDFQKGDIAEGYSVSREKKESFPLTVTSAQKNPTAFYLCASVQGDHGYTFGSGTRLTVV.

This chain links TRBV30 with TRBJ2-5; weak D call: TRBD2 (5 bases). The CDR3 runs 14 residues. The germline CDR1 and CDR2 sequences are GTSNPN and SVGIG (reference sequence). V was clipped by 2 bases and J by 1 base, with 11 bases between them. The CDR3 DNA reads TGTGCCTGGAGTCTAGGACTGTTCCAAGAGACCCAGTACTTC. It is translated as CAWSLGLFQETQYF.

The V call is TRBV12-3 or TRBV12-4, the J call TRBJ2-7; D may be TRBD1 (6 bases). V dropped 10 bases and J dropped 0 bases, with 13 bases sitting between them. The CDR3 has 13 residues. The CDR3 sequence: CAIRGATSYEQYF. Written as DNA, the CDR3 is TGTGCCATCAGGGGAGCGACCTCCTACGAGCAGTACTTC.

The V gene is TRBV7-8, the J gene TRBJ2-4; D is tentatively TRBD1 or TRBD2 (5 bases each). The CDR3 length is 17 residues. Trimming shortened V by 2 bases and J by 0 bases, and 14 bases separated the two germline ends. Per the germline V gene, CDR1 is SGHVS and CDR2 is FQNEAQ. DNA for the CDR3: TGTGCCAGCAGCTTAAAGCGGCAGGGTATAGCCAAAAACATTCAGTACTTC. Protein: CASSLKRQGIAKNIQYF.

The chain carries TRBV11-2 and TRBJ2-7, with 10 bases aligning to TRBD2. This CDR3 is 15 amino acids long. Germline loops: CDR1 SGHAT, CDR2 FQNNGV. V gave up 1 base and J gave up 6 bases; unmatched junction bases: 6. CDR3: CASSLATSGEAEQYF. The DNA of the CDR3 is TGTGCCAGCAGCTTAGCAACTAGCGGGGAAGCCGAGCAGTACTTC.

This clonotype was recorded a few times. This chain uses TRBV29-1 with TRBJ2-2; 8 nucleotides line up with TRBD2. Germline values: CDR1 SQVTM, CDR2 ANQGSEA. Trimming removed 3 bases from V and 1 base from J; junction bases left unmatched: 1. This CDR3 is built from 14 residues. The CDR3 DNA reads TGCAGCGTTGAGGCGGGAGGGAACACCGGGGAGCTGTTTTTT. Translating it yields CSVEAGGNTGELFF.

The rearrangement links TRBV6-2 or TRBV6-3 to TRBJ2-7; 7 bases agree with TRBD2. J was trimmed by 0 bases and V by 5 bases; bases with no gene match: 13. The CDR3 covers 17 residues. Germline CDR1 MNHEY, CDR2 SVGEGT. This chain's CDR3 is CASSLPRRGTPSYEQYF. The CDR3 DNA reads as TGTGCCAGCAGTCTCCCCCGGCGGGGGACCCCCTCCTACGAGCAGTACTTC.

In its sample, this clonotype was seen many times. The chain links TRBV28 to TRBJ2-7, with TRBD1 identical over 8 bases. The germline CDR1 and CDR2 sequences are MDHEN and SYDVKM. Trimming cost V 2 bases and J 1 base; bases outside gene matches: 7. The CDR3 length is 16 residues. Here the CDR3 DNA reads TGTGCCAGCAGTTTACGTCGGACAGGGTATTCCTACGAGCAGTACTTC. Protein: CASSLRRTGYSYEQYF.